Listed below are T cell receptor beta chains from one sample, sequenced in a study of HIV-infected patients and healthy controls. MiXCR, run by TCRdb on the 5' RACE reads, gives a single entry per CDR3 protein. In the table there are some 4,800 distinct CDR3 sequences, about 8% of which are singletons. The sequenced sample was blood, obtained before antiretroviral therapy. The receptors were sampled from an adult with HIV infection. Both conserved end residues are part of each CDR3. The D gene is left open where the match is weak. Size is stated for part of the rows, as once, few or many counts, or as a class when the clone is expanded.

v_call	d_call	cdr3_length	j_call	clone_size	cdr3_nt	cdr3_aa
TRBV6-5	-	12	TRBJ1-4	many	TGTGCCAGCGGGCCCCGAGGTGAAAAACTGTTTTTT	CASGPRGEKLFF
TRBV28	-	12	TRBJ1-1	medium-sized	TGTGCCAGCAGTTTACAGGTAACTGAAGCTTTCTTT	CASSLQVTEAFF
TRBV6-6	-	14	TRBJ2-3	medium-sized	TGTGCCAGCAGCTCCGGGACCATCACAGATACGCAGTATTTT	CASSSGTITDTQYF
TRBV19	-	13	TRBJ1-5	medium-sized	TGTGCCAGTAGTATCGCCGGCAATCAGCCCCAGCATTTT	CASSIAGNQPQHF
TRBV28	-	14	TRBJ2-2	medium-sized	TGTGCCAGCAGTCGATCCAGGAACACCGGGGAGCTGTTTTTT	CASSRSRNTGELFF
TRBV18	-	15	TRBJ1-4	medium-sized	TGTGCCAGCTCACCCGACACTTTAACTAATGAAAAACTGTTTTTT	CASSPDTLTNEKLFF
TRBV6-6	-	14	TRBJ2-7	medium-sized	TGTGCCAGCAGTTTAGCGCCTGTGACCTACGAGCAGTACTTC	CASSLAPVTYEQYF
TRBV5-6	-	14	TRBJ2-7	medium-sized	TGTGCCAGCAGCTTGGTAGGGCCCACGGGAGAGCAGTACTTC	CASSLVGPTGEQYF
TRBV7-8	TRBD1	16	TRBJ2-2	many	TGTGCCAGCAGCTTAGCGGACAGGGGGCTATCCGGGGAGCTGTTTTTT	CASSLADRGLSGELFF
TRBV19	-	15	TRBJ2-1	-	TGTGCCAGTAGTAGTTTAGCGGACTCCTACAATGTGCAGTTCTTC	CASSSLADSYNVQFF
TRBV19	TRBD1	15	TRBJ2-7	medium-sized	TGTGCCAGTAGTCCCAGACAGGGGGCCCCCCACGAGCAGTACTTC	CASSPRQGAPHEQYF
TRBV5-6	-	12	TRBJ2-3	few	TGTGCCAGCAGCTTTCTTGCAGATACGCAGTATTTT	CASSFLADTQYF
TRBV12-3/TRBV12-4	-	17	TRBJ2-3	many	TGTGCCAGCAGCCCTTCTGGCCCCAGACTTACCCCGGATACGCAGTATTTT	CASSPSGPRLTPDTQYF
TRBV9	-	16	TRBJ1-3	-	TGTGCCAGCAGCGAAGTGGGACGGGACTCTGGAAACACCATATATTTT	CASSEVGRDSGNTIYF
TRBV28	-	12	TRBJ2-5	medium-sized	TGTGCCAGCAGTTTGAAGCTGGAGACCCAGTACTTC	CASSLKLETQYF
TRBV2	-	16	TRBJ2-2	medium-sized	TGTGCCAGCAGGGAACCTCCCCCGGGGGAGGCCGGGGAGCTGTTTTTT	CASREPPPGEAGELFF
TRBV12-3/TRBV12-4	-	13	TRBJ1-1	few	TGTGCCAGCAGCCCGGCTGGGTACACTGAAGCTTTCTTT	CASSPAGYTEAFF
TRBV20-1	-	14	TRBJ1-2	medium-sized	TGCAGTGCTAGTAGCGGGGGCGCATCCTATGGCTACACCTTC	CSASSGGASYGYTF
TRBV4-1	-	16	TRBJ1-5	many	TGCGCCAGCAGCCAGATGACAGGTTATAGCAATCAGCCCCAGCATTTT	CASSQMTGYSNQPQHF
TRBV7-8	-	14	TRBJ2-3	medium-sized	TGTGCCAGCAGCACAGGATCTAGCACAGATACGCAGTATTTT	CASSTGSSTDTQYF
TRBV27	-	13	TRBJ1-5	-	TGTGCCAGCAGTTTAGTCGGAGGTCAGCCCCAGCATTTT	CASSLVGGQPQHF
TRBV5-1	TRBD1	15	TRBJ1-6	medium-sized	TGCGCCAGCAGCTTGGGGGACAGGGTAGGGTCACCCCTCCACTTT	CASSLGDRVGSPLHF
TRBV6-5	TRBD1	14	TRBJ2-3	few	TGTGCCAGCAGCCTAGGACAGGACACTCTTACGCAGTATTTT	CASSLGQDTLTQYF
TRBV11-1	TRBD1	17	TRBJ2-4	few	TGTGCCAGCAGCCCCGTTTACGACGGGACAGGGGAAAACATTCAGTACTTC	CASSPVYDGTGENIQYF
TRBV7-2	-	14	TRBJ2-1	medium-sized	TGTGCCAGCAGCTTAGGTCTCCCCGCGAACGAGCAGTTCTTC	CASSLGLPANEQFF
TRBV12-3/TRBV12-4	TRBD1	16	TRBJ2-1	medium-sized	TGTGCCAGCAGACTCACCGGGACAGGGGGCCACAATGAGCAGTTCTTC	CASRLTGTGGHNEQFF
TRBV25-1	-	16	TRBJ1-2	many	TGTGCCAGCAGTGAATATGGCAGGCCTCCTAACTATGGCTACACCTTC	CASSEYGRPPNYGYTF
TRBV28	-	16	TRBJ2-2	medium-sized	TGTGCCAGCAGTTCCCCATGGCCTCCCAACACCGGGGAGCTGTTTTTT	CASSSPWPPNTGELFF
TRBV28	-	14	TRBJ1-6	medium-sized	TGTGCCAGCAGAACCGGACAGACTAATTCACCCCTCCACTTT	CASRTGQTNSPLHF
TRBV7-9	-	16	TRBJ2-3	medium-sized	TGTGCCAGCAGCTTACGAACCGGGCCCCGCACAGATACGCAGTATTTT	CASSLRTGPRTDTQYF
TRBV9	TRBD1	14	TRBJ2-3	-	TGTGCCAGCAGCGGGACAGGGGGCACAGATATGCAGTATTTT	CASSGTGGTDMQYF
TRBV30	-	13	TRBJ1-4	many	TGTGCCTGGGGCCGCGACTTAAATGAAAAACTGTTTTTT	CAWGRDLNEKLFF
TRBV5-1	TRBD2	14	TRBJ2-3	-	TGCGCCAGCAGCACAGCGGGAGTAACAGATACGCAGTATTTT	CASSTAGVTDTQYF
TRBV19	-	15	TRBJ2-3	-	TGTGCCAGTAGTACCACCGAGCGGCACACAGATACGCAGTATTTT	CASSTTERHTDTQYF
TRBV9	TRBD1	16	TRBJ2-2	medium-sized	TGTGCCAGCAGCGAATCAGGGGGAACGAACACCGGGGAGCTGTTTTTT	CASSESGGTNTGELFF
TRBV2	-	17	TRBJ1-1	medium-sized	TGTGCCAGCAGTGATTTATTTGGGGCACCCTCCAACACTGAAGCTTTCTTT	CASSDLFGAPSNTEAFF
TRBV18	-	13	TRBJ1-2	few	TGTGCCAGCTCACTTCAGGGAGGATCGGGCTACACCTTC	CASSLQGGSGYTF
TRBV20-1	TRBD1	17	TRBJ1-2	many	TGCAGTGCTAGAGGGATTACTACAGGGGTCAGGGACTATGGCTACACCTTC	CSARGITTGVRDYGYTF
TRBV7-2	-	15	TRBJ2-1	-	TGTGCCAGCGTGGGGAAGGGGAGAGATTACAATGAGCAGTTCTTC	CASVGKGRDYNEQFF
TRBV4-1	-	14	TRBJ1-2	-	TGCGCCAGCAGCCAAGCGGACAACGGCTATGGCTACACCTTC	CASSQADNGYGYTF